This TCR beta chain was captured by sequencing in a study of T cells in Graves' hyperthyroidism and ophthalmopathy. CDR3 length: 15 amino acids. Germline V gene lookup returns CDR1 MDHEN and CDR2 SYDVKM. Trimming cost V 7 bases and J 3 bases, with 16 bases left between them. The investigators amplified TCR beta CDR3 regions from RNA transcripts. The TCR CDR3 was amplified in a first-round RT-PCR using the HTBI primer set. TCRdb processed the multiplex PCR reads anew with MiXCR; each CDR3 protein has one entry. The sample contains more than 450,000 distinct CDR3 sequences, roughly 15% of which appear only once.

Material for sequencing was blood. The rearrangement joins TRBV28 to TRBJ1-3; D is undetermined. This TCR was recovered from a woman in her thirties or forties with Graves' hyperthyroidism. The CDR3, as DNA: TGTGCCAGCAACCCCGGCGCGACATTTGGAAACACCATATATTTT. Its translation: CASNPGATFGNTIYF.